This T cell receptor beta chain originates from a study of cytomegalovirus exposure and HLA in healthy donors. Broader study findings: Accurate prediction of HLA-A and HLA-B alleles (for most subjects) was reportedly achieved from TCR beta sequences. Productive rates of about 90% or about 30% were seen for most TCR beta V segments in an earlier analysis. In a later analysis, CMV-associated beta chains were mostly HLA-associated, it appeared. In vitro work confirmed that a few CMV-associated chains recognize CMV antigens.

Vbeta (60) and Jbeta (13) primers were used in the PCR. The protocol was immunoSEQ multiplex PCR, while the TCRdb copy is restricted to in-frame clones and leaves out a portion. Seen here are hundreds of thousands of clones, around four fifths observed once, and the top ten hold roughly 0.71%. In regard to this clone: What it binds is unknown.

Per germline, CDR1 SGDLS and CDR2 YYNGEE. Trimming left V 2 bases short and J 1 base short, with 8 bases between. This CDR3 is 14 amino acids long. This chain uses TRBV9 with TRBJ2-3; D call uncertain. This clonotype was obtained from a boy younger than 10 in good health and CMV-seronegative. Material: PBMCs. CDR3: CASSVPAGTDTQYF. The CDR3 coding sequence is TGTGCCAGCAGCGTCCCGGCGGGCACAGATACGCAGTATTTT.